This TCR beta chain was retrieved from a study of blood T cell repertoires in COVID-19. Using immunoSEQ multiplex PCR, the repertoire was profiled, and TCRdb retains in-frame clones only, with some absent. The sample holds about 200,000 clones; around four fifths are singletons and the top ten take 12%. The trim removed 0 bases at V and 7 bases at J, leaving 6 bases unmatched. CDR3 size: 15 residues. Germline V lookup: CDR1 SGHNT, CDR2 YYREEE (reference sequence). Recovered status applied to Cohort 3 donors who had two consecutive negative PCRs. It also applied to those with clearance or with symptom resolution.

Sequencing was carried out using PBMCs or T cells enriched from blood (not recorded which). The V gene is TRBV5-4, the J gene TRBJ2-2, with 7 bases aligning to TRBD1. The TCR originated in a man aged 35 to 55 who had recovered from COVID-19. CDR3 residues: CASSLGQGRGGELFF. The CDR3 DNA reads as TGTGCCAGCAGCTTGGGACAGGGTCGAGGCGGGGAGCTGTTTTTT.